A selection of T cell receptor beta chains follows, all from one sample in a study of shared clonotypes between healthy human individuals. TCRdb keeps only in-frame clones here, not all; method: immunoSEQ multiplex PCR. The sample includes around 2,000,000 clones, roughly 94% of them seen just once. Sequences were obtained from naive CD8+ T cells sorted from blood. All receptors come from a man in his late teens or twenties in good health. Both conserved end residues are part of each CDR3. The order of the fields is J gene, clone size, V gene, D gene, CDR3 protein, CDR3 DNA. The D gene is left open where the match is weak. Part of the rows lack a size; the others show once, few, many or a class for expanded clones.

>TRBJ1-6|-|TRBV5-1|-
CASSSEDRYNSPLHF
TGCGCCAGCAGCTCCGAAGACAGGTATAATTCACCCCTCCACTTT
>TRBJ1-6|once|TRBV30|-
CAWSDLLGSPLHF
TGTGCCTGGAGCGATCTACTTGGCTCACCCCTCCACTTT
>TRBJ2-7|-|TRBV27|-
CASSMGPSYEQYF
TGTGCCAGCAGTATGGGGCCCTCCTACGAGCAGTACTTC
>TRBJ1-4|once|TRBV5-6|TRBD1
CASSLETGVNEKLFF
TGTGCCAGCAGCTTGGAGACAGGGGTTAATGAAAAACTGTTTTTT
>TRBJ2-7|-|TRBV4-2|TRBD1
CASSQDSRTGGYEQYF
TGTGCCAGCAGCCAAGATTCCAGGACAGGGGGTTACGAGCAGTACTTC
>TRBJ2-1|-|TRBV30|-
CAWSYREDEQFF
TGTGCCTGGAGTTACAGGGAAGATGAGCAGTTCTTC
>TRBJ2-3|-|TRBV5-4|TRBD2
CASSSGLAAYPDTQYF
TGTGCCAGCAGCTCGGGACTAGCGGCCTATCCAGATACGCAGTATTTT
>TRBJ1-1|once|TRBV7-9|-
CASSSEDWNTEAFF
TGTGCCAGCAGCTCCGAGGATTGGAACACTGAAGCTTTCTTT
>TRBJ2-1|-|TRBV18|-
CASSPTSGYNEQFF
TGTGCCAGCTCACCAACCAGCGGATACAATGAGCAGTTCTTC
>TRBJ2-1|-|TRBV7-2|-
CASSLGRGLYNEQFF
TGTGCCAGCAGCTTAGGTAGGGGCTTATACAATGAGCAGTTCTTC
>TRBJ2-1|-|TRBV6-5|TRBD2
CASSLLAGVYNEQFF
TGTGCCAGCAGTTTACTAGCGGGAGTGTACAATGAGCAGTTCTTC
>TRBJ2-3|-|TRBV19|TRBD2
CASSPLAGIDTQYF
TGTGCCAGTAGTCCTCTAGCGGGGATAGATACGCAGTATTTT
>TRBJ2-1|-|TRBV27|TRBD2
CASSPPPSGRGNEQFF
TGTGCCAGCAGTCCCCCCCCCAGCGGGAGGGGCAATGAGCAGTTCTTC
>TRBJ2-7|-|TRBV6-5|-
CASSYSAEAYEQYF
TGTGCCAGCAGTTACTCCGCAGAGGCCTACGAGCAGTACTTC
>TRBJ1-2|-|TRBV13|TRBD1
CASSLGTGDYGYGYTF
TGTGCCAGCAGCTTAGGGACAGGGGATTACGGCTATGGCTACACCTTC
>TRBJ2-1|-|TRBV19|-
CASSDSSYNEQFF
TGTGCCAGTAGCGACTCCTCCTACAATGAGCAGTTCTTC
>TRBJ1-1|-|TRBV5-6|-
CASSLARRRAEAFF
TGTGCCAGCAGCTTGGCTAGGCGGAGGGCTGAAGCTTTCTTT
>TRBJ2-1|-|TRBV7-9|-
CASSTGPYNEQFF
TGTGCCAGCAGTACCGGGCCCTACAATGAGCAGTTCTTC
>TRBJ1-2|-|TRBV6-6|-
CASNSVLTDGYTF
TGTGCCAGCAACAGTGTGCTAACGGATGGCTACACCTTC
>TRBJ2-5|once|TRBV11-2|-
CASSLVPPGPKGETQYF
TGTGCCAGCAGCTTAGTCCCACCGGGACCCAAAGGCGAGACCCAGTACTTC
>TRBJ2-2|-|TRBV11-3|TRBD2
CASSSFTSGIDTGELFF
TGTGCCAGCAGCTCATTTACTAGCGGGATAGATACCGGGGAGCTGTTTTTT